The 23 T cell receptor beta chains reported below all come from one sample, sequenced in a study of blood T cell repertoires in COVID-19. TCRdb's copy holds only in-frame clones and misses some; the assay was immunoSEQ multiplex PCR. The table shows roughly 45,000 clones, with more than 75% occurring only once. The sequenced sample was peripheral blood. Receptors were obtained from an elderly woman with COVID-19, enrolled during active disease.

The gene calls are TRBV27 and TRBJ1-1, with 10 bases fitting TRBD1. J was trimmed by 1 base and V by 10 bases; bases with no gene match: 3. The CDR3 covers 13 residues. Germline V gene sequence: CDR1 MNHEY, CDR2 SMNVEV (reference sequence). The CDR3 reads CATRDRGNTEAFF. In nucleotides, the CDR3 is TGTGCCACCCGGGACAGGGGGAACACTGAAGCTTTCTTT.

This clone was recorded once. The chain combines TRBV19 with TRBJ1-1; D unresolved. The CDR3 sequence is 13 residues long. Germline loops: CDR1 LNHDA, CDR2 SQIVND (reference sequence). The ends were cut back, 8 bases at V and 4 bases at J, with 14 bases in the middle. The CDR3 DNA reads TGTGCCAGTTTGCCCTGGTCGGGCACTGAAGCTTTCTTT. Translating it yields CASLPWSGTEAFF.

The gene calls are TRBV11-3 and TRBJ1-1, with D unclear. Germline lookup yields CDR1 SGHNT and CDR2 YENEEA. V lost 0 bases and J lost 3, with 5 bases in between. The CDR3 totals 13 residues. CDR3 amino acids: CASSLDGDTEAFF. The CDR3 DNA is TGTGCCAGCAGCTTAGACGGAGACACTGAAGCTTTCTTT. The variable domain in full, with the rest retrieved from reference TRBV11-3 and TRBJ1-1, is EAGVVQSPRYKIIEKKQPVAFWCNPISGHNTLYWYLQNLGQGPELLIRYENEEAVDDSQLPKDRFSAERLKGVDSTLKIQPAELGDSAVYLCASSLDGDTEAFFGQGTRLTVV.

The J gene is TRBJ2-3, the V gene TRBV5-6; no clear D gene. Germline CDR1 is SGHDT and CDR2 is YYEEEE. The length of the CDR3 is 15 residues. V lost 1 base, J lost 4 bases, and 13 bases lay in between. In nucleotides, the CDR3 is TGTGCCAGCAGCTTGCAAGTTACCGCGGCAGATACGCAGTATTTT. Its translation is CASSLQVTAADTQYF.

The chain employs TRBV27 and TRBJ2-7; D uncertain. V was clipped by 3 bases and J by 4 bases, with 10 bases between them. This CDR3 region has 13 residues. Germline V lookup: CDR1 MNHEY, CDR2 SMNVEV (reference sequence). Here the CDR3 DNA reads TGTGCCAGCAGTTTTTACAAATCGTACGAGCAGTACTTC. This codes for CASSFYKSYEQYF.

This rearrangement joins TRBV4-1 to TRBJ2-1; D may be TRBD2 (6 bases). Trimming stripped 4 bases from V and 10 bases from J, with 20 bases between. Looked up from germline, CDR1 is MGHRA and CDR2 is YSYEKL. CDR3 size: 15 residues. The CDR3 region has the DNA TGCGCCAGCAGCCTTTCGAGCGGGTTTACCCCCGAGCAGTTCTTC. This codes for CASSLSSGFTPEQFF.

The genes are TRBV6-5 and TRBJ1-1, with D perhaps TRBD1 (5 bases). CDR3 length: 13 residues. Germline CDR1 and CDR2: MNHEY and SVGAGI. V was pared by 8 bases and J by 1 base, with 11 bases between. The CDR3 loop reads CASGAIWNTEAFF. CDR3 DNA: TGTGCCAGCGGGGCTATCTGGAACACTGAAGCTTTCTTT.

Here the CDR3 DNA reads TGTGCCAGCGGTGGGGACACCCTTCACGAGCAGTACTTC. Protein product: CASGGDTLHEQYF. The chain links TRBV2 to TRBJ2-7, with TRBD1 as a possible D gene (6 bases). V dropped 8 bases and J dropped 5 bases, with 16 bases sitting between them. The CDR3 has 13 amino acids. Germline V gene lookup returns CDR1 SNHLY and CDR2 FYNNEI. Filled out from reference TRBV2 and TRBJ2-7, the complete variable domain reads EPEVTQTPSHQVTQMGQEVILRCVPISNHLYFYWYRQILGQKVEFLVSFYNNEISEKSEIFDDQFSVERPDGSNFTLKIRSTKLEDSAMYFCASGGDTLHEQYFGPGTRLTVT.

The chain is built from TRBV6-6 and TRBJ1-2; D might be TRBD1 (6 bases). Trimming took 6 bases from V and 1 from J, leaving 9 bases between them. There are 13 residues in the CDR3. Per germline, CDR1 MNHNY and CDR2 SVGAGI (reference sequence). The CDR3 loop reads CASSDRINYGYTF. CDR3 in DNA: TGTGCCAGCAGCGACAGGATTAACTATGGCTACACCTTC.

This chain connects TRBV2 to TRBJ2-1; 10 nucleotides agree with TRBD2. The V and J ends lost 4 bases and 5 bases, in that order; junction bases with no gene match: 5. The CDR3 is 15 residues long. Looked up from germline, CDR1 is SNHLY and CDR2 is FYNNEI. The CDR3 sequence is CASSGASGGHNEQFF. The CDR3 DNA sequence: TGTGCCAGCAGTGGGGCTAGCGGGGGTCACAATGAGCAGTTCTTC.

The rearrangement links TRBV18 to TRBJ1-1, with TRBD1 identical over 9 bases. Germline CDR1 is KGHSH and CDR2 is LQKENI. The length of the CDR3 is 13 residues. Trimming at V came to 5 bases and at J to 8 bases, leaving 6 bases not matched to a gene. CDR3 sequence (DNA): TGTGCCAGCTCATCGGGACAGGGCCTCGAAGCTTTCTTT. Its translation is CASSSGQGLEAFF.

The rearrangement uses TRBV2 and TRBJ1-2, with a possible D match to TRBD1 (5 bases). The CDR3 consists of 13 residues. Trimming stripped 11 bases from V and 1 base from J, with 14 bases between. Germline assignment: CDR1 SNHLY and CDR2 FYNNEI. The DNA for the CDR3 is TGTGCCGGAAGCAGGGAATTTAACTATGGCTACACCTTC. Protein: CAGSREFNYGYTF.

In its sample, this clone was seen a few times. The V call is TRBV2, the J call TRBJ2-7, with a weak D call TRBD1 (5 bases). Germline CDR1 and CDR2: SNHLY and FYNNEI. Trimming removed 0 bases at V and 4 bases at J, with 7 bases between. This CDR3 has 13 amino acids. DNA for the CDR3: TGTGCCAGCAGTGAAGCGCCAGGGTACGAGCAGTACTTC. This translates into CASSEAPGYEQYF.

V usage is TRBV18 and J usage is TRBJ1-1; 7 bases match TRBD1. Germline CDR1 reads KGHSH; CDR2 reads LQKENI. The CDR3 covers 13 residues. Trimming took 4 bases from V and 6 from J; bases not matched to a gene: 5. The CDR3 region has the DNA TGTGCCAGCTCACGCGAGGGGGCGTCTGAAGCTTTCTTT. Its protein is CASSREGASEAFF.

J is TRBJ1-6 and V is TRBV6-1; TRBD1 aligns across 8 bases. Looked up from germline, CDR1 is MNHNS and CDR2 is SASEGT. Trimming at V came to 6 bases and at J to 7 bases, leaving 8 bases not matched to a gene. The length of the CDR3 is 15 residues. In DNA, the CDR3 is TGTGCCAGCAGGGGACAGGAGGCCCGAAATTCACCCCTCCACTTT. This encodes CASRGQEARNSPLHF.

V gene TRBV5-1 combines with J gene TRBJ1-6, with 7 bases aligning to TRBD1. Trimming cost V 4 bases and J 9 bases; bases outside gene matches: 13. This CDR3 region has 16 residues. Germline CDR1 reads SGHRS; CDR2 reads YFSETQ. CDR3: CASSRGGTSGGSPLHF. DNA of the CDR3: TGCGCCAGCAGCCGTGGGGGAACTTCAGGGGGTTCACCCCTCCACTTT.

The chain has TRBV18 and TRBJ1-4, with 8 positions matching TRBD1. In germline, CDR1 is KGHSH, CDR2 LQKENI. The CDR3 has 16 amino acids. Losses at the gene ends were 4 bases for V and 7 bases for J; bases not matched to a gene: 11. CDR3 loop: CASSQNSDRAAEKLFF. In nucleotides, the CDR3 is TGTGCCAGCTCACAGAACTCGGACAGGGCGGCTGAAAAACTGTTTTTT.

This clone was seen a few times. The chain combines TRBV2 with TRBJ1-2; no reliable D call. V lost 0 bases, J lost 4 bases, and 6 bases lay in between. Germline V lookup: CDR1 SNHLY, CDR2 FYNNEI. The CDR3 length is 13 residues. DNA of the CDR3: TGTGCCAGCAGTGAAGCGCAGATCTATGGCTACACCTTC. It translates to CASSEAQIYGYTF. Complete variable domain (other parts from reference TRBV2 and TRBJ1-2): EPEVTQTPSHQVTQMGQEVILRCVPISNHLYFYWYRQILGQKVEFLVSFYNNEISEKSEIFDDQFSVERPDGSNFTLKIRSTKLEDSAMYFCASSEAQIYGYTFGSGTRLTVV.

V is TRBV3-1 (or the pseudogene TRBV3-2) and J is TRBJ1-1, with TRBD1 matching over 10 bases. V was pared by 4 bases and J by 1 base, with 3 bases of the junction left unmatched. This CDR3 contains 15 residues. The germline CDR1 and CDR2 sequences are LGHDT and YNNKEL (reference sequence). The CDR3 is CASSPRQGANTEAFF. The CDR3 DNA follows: TGTGCCAGCAGCCCTCGACAGGGGGCGAACACTGAAGCTTTCTTT.

As to this clone: This CDR3 is also generated by other DNA sequences in the sample. V is TRBV18 and J is TRBJ2-1, with unresolved D. The CDR3 sequence is 13 residues long. Germline loops: CDR1 KGHSH, CDR2 LQKENI. V lost 3 bases and J lost 5, with 8 bases in between. CDR3 region: CASSPLSDNEQFF. CDR3 in DNA: TGTGCCAGCTCACCCTTATCAGACAATGAGCAGTTCTTC.

By frequency in the sample, this clone is large. The V gene is TRBV5-1, the J gene TRBJ1-3, with D perhaps TRBD1 (6 bases). V lost 0 bases to trimming and J lost 8 bases, with 12 bases between them. Germline values: CDR1 SGHRS, CDR2 YFSETQ. This CDR3 comprises 14 residues. CDR3: CASSLAAGDHTIYF. Written as DNA, the CDR3 is TGCGCCAGCAGCTTGGCCGCAGGGGACCACACCATATATTTT.

This sequence joins TRBV5-1 and TRBJ1-1, with a weak D call TRBD1 (6 bases). The CDR3 extends over 17 amino acids. V dropped 4 bases and J dropped 0 bases, with 19 bases sitting between them. CDR1 SGHRS and CDR2 YFSETQ come from the germline V gene. The CDR3 sequence: CASSVNYGTLMNTEAFF. The DNA of the CDR3 is TGCGCCAGCAGCGTAAATTACGGGACACTGATGAACACTGAAGCTTTCTTT.

This sequence joins TRBV5-1 and TRBJ1-4; the D is unclear. The CDR3 totals 14 residues. Trimming removed 4 bases at V and 4 bases at J, with 11 bases between. Germline CDR1 reads SGHRS; CDR2 reads YFSETQ. The CDR3 spells CASSQAGNNEKLFF. The CDR3 nucleotides read TGCGCCAGCAGCCAGGCGGGCAATAATGAAAAACTGTTTTTT.